A selection of T cell receptor beta chains follows, all from one sample in a study of neurological immune-mediated disorders. Each CDR3 protein is one row after TCRdb ran MiXCR on the 5' RACE reads. Among 100,000 or so distinct CDR3 sequences listed, around 3.4% were seen once. The sample consisted of PBMCs. The receptors originated from a woman aged 18-29 years with multiple sclerosis. Each CDR3 is given without its conserved first and last residue. Fields, in order: J gene, V gene, CDR3 protein.

j_call: TRBJ2-3; v_call: TRBV7-2; cdr3_aa: ASSLGPGLDADTQY
j_call: TRBJ2-7; v_call: TRBV27; cdr3_aa: ASSLGGPTPYEQY
j_call: TRBJ2-1; v_call: TRBV7-9; cdr3_aa: ATTPGGRVFSYNEQF
j_call: TRBJ2-5; v_call: TRBV28; cdr3_aa: ASSPRGTGDRENQY
j_call: TRBJ1-6; v_call: TRBV6-1; cdr3_aa: ASSEIGSSSPLH
j_call: TRBJ2-7; v_call: TRBV3-1; cdr3_aa: ASSQEGTGPYEQY
j_call: TRBJ1-1; v_call: TRBV29-1; cdr3_aa: SVQRGDNTEAF
j_call: TRBJ2-1; v_call: TRBV5-1; cdr3_aa: ASSPWTYNEQF
j_call: TRBJ2-3; v_call: TRBV29-1; cdr3_aa: SVEAVRGSTDTQY
j_call: TRBJ2-7; v_call: TRBV20-1; cdr3_aa: SALRASGRATYEQY
j_call: TRBJ2-2; v_call: TRBV5-1; cdr3_aa: ASSLVGGPRGELF
j_call: TRBJ2-2; v_call: TRBV7-2; cdr3_aa: ASSPNLNLNTGELF
j_call: TRBJ2-1; v_call: TRBV20-1; cdr3_aa: SVSGTYSYNEQF
j_call: TRBJ2-1; v_call: TRBV7-2; cdr3_aa: ASSPPSRSYEQF
j_call: TRBJ1-1; v_call: TRBV9; cdr3_aa: ASSVVGQGRTEAF
j_call: TRBJ2-1; v_call: TRBV20-1; cdr3_aa: SARGGLAGVNEQF
j_call: TRBJ2-2; v_call: TRBV7-2; cdr3_aa: ASSLGSVPGELF
j_call: TRBJ2-7; v_call: TRBV11-2; cdr3_aa: ASSLEWGSSYEQY
j_call: TRBJ1-2; v_call: TRBV7-2; cdr3_aa: ASSLYSQEGGYT
j_call: TRBJ2-2; v_call: TRBV7-8; cdr3_aa: ASSLLTGELF
j_call: TRBJ2-3; v_call: TRBV20-1; cdr3_aa: SARLAGVKDTQY
j_call: TRBJ1-5; v_call: TRBV13; cdr3_aa: ASSLGGAYKTQN
j_call: TRBJ1-1; v_call: TRBV5-1; cdr3_aa: ASSPPTTVNTEAF
j_call: TRBJ2-1; v_call: TRBV7-2; cdr3_aa: ASEAGSPYNEQF
j_call: TRBJ1-6; v_call: TRBV12-3/TRBV12-4; cdr3_aa: ASVGGLYNSPLH
j_call: TRBJ2-4; v_call: TRBV20-1; cdr3_aa: SARGTGGAPKNIQY
j_call: TRBJ2-7; v_call: TRBV5-6; cdr3_aa: ASSRGGPGGTGYEQY
j_call: TRBJ1-1; v_call: TRBV28; cdr3_aa: ASSLIPLRGGDTEAF
j_call: TRBJ2-3; v_call: TRBV27; cdr3_aa: ASSSPWGGTDTQY
j_call: TRBJ1-6; v_call: TRBV6-5; cdr3_aa: ASNRGAGSPLH
j_call: TRBJ1-1; v_call: TRBV6-4; cdr3_aa: ASSDTGETEAF
j_call: TRBJ2-3; v_call: TRBV4-2; cdr3_aa: ASSQGSAGGVQDTQY
j_call: TRBJ1-6; v_call: TRBV12-3/TRBV12-4; cdr3_aa: ASSLDRTLNSPLH
j_call: TRBJ2-1; v_call: TRBV5-1; cdr3_aa: ASSSGLAAYNEQF
j_call: TRBJ1-1; v_call: TRBV27; cdr3_aa: ASSLTGAGAEAF
j_call: TRBJ1-1; v_call: TRBV12-3/TRBV12-4; cdr3_aa: ASILGGRTEAF
j_call: TRBJ2-7; v_call: TRBV7-2; cdr3_aa: ASSPRWEQY